The clone carrying this T cell receptor (beta chain) showed up many times. The antigen is unknown. This CDR3 has 13 amino acids. Trimming left V 3 bases short and J 4 bases short, with 8 bases between. The germline V gene encodes CDR1 SGHTA and CDR2 FQGNSA. These data are taken from a study of T cell repertoires in cytomegalovirus infection. Study-level background: Indicated by public TCR beta signatures were CMV infection and matching HLA type.

The study's findings and limits: It was HLA-C-restricted CMV-specific TCR beta clonotypes that dominated the response ex vivo. Pooled public TCR beta family frequency picked out CMV carriers with the relevant HLA.

TCRdb redid the calling of the reads with MiXCR, one entry per CDR3 protein. This sample has about 260,000 distinct CDR3 sequences, with approximately 9% found just once. Sequencing was done on a sample of PBMCs. This receptor was obtained from a human donor in good health (CMV status not recorded). Some clones in this sample may be carry-over from other donors' samples. The chain is built from TRBV7-2 and TRBJ2-3; D uncertain. The CDR3: CASSLETADTQYF. The CDR3 nucleotides are TGTGCCAGCAGCTTGGAAACAGCAGATACGCAGTATTTT. Drawing the rest from reference TRBV7-2 and TRBJ2-3, the complete variable domain is GAGVSQSPSNKVTEKGKDVELRCDPISGHTALYWYRQSLGQGLEFLIYFQGNSAPDKSGLPSDRFSAERTGGSVSTLTIQRTQQEDSAVYLCASSLETADTQYFGPGTRLTVL.